The sequence of this TCR beta chain was determined in a study of regulatory T cells in long-lasting Graves disease. Study outcomes and limitations: No thyroid tissue was studied; the work used peripheral blood only. Because few samples were included, accuracy may have been lower.

Germline CDR1 reads SEHNR; CDR2 reads FQNEAQ (reference sequence). The CDR3 runs 18 residues. HTBI primers from iRepertoire and Arm-PCR of CDR3 regions yielded the TCR beta libraries. TCRdb called the multiplex PCR reads again in MiXCR, with one record for every CDR3 protein. Here the sample spans about 620,000 distinct CDR3 sequences, roughly 16% being singletons. Points on this clonotype: Its antigen remains unidentified. Sequence at one end of the junction differs from germline and may be a read error.

Time point here: newly diagnosed GD, antithyroid drugs for less than 3 months. PBMC-extracted RNA yielded the TCR library. Peripheral blood, about 8.8 milliliters of it, was drawn into EDTA tubes. These same records also appear under a second study, on T cells in Graves' hyperthyroidism and ophthalmopathy. As that study records: The HTBI primer set was used in a first-round RT-PCR of the TCR CDR3.

The rearrangement joins TRBV7-9 to TRBJ1-5; 9 bases are shared with TRBD1. Sequencing was performed on peripheral blood mononuclear cells (PBMCs), taken at new diagnosis, from a patient treated with antithyroid drugs. The clonotype originates from a woman between 25 and 40 years old with Graves disease. In DNA, the CDR3 is TGCGCCAGCAGCCCGGGCTGGGGACAGGGCAAAAGCAATCAGCCCCAGCATTTT. Protein sequence: CASSPGWGQGKSNQPQHF.